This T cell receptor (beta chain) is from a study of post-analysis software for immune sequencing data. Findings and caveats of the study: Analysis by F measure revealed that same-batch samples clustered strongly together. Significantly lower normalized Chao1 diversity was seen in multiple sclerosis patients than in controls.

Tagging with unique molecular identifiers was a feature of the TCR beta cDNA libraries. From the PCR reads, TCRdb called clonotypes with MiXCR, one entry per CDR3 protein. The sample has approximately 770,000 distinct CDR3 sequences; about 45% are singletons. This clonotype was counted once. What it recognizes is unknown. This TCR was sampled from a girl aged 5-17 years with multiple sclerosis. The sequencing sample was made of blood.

This CDR3 is CSAKSPRDYSYNEQFF. The CDR3 nucleotides read TGCAGTGCCAAGAGTCCCCGGGACTACTCCTACAATGAGCAGTTCTTC. V gene TRBV20-1 combines with J gene TRBJ2-1; 7 bases map to TRBD2. V was clipped by 6 bases and J by 0 bases; unmatched bases: 11. Looked up from germline, CDR1 is DFQATT and CDR2 is SNEGSKA (reference sequence). The CDR3 totals 16 residues.